The T cell receptor beta chain under discussion was sequenced for a study of T cell responses to AZD1222 COVID-19 vaccine. Study-wide results and limits: Donors were chiefly white British, with a greater number of females, and clonal diversity was perhaps underestimated.

The CDR3 runs to 13 residues. CDR1 MNHEY and CDR2 SVGAGI come from the germline V gene. V was trimmed by 5 bases and J by 4 bases, leaving 9 bases between them. Repertoires were generated with immunoSEQ multiplex PCR, while TCRdb's copy carries only in-frame clones and drops some. Found here are around 47,000 clones, roughly 77% of them singletons; the top ten hold about a fifth. In this sample, this clone turned up once. Its cognate antigen is unknown. The clonotype originates from an adult who received the MenACWY meningococcal vaccine as a control. The V call is TRBV6-5, the J call TRBJ1-3; D perhaps matches TRBD1 (5 bases). The specimen comprised peripheral blood, sampled 28 days after the second dose of the MenACWY control vaccine. CDR3 bases: TGTGCCAGCAGTCTAGGGGCCGGAAACACCATATATTTT. This encodes CASSLGAGNTIYF.